This record looks at one T cell receptor (beta chain) sequence and its context. The CDR3 length is 18 residues. The germline V gene has CDR1 SGHRS and CDR2 YFSETQ. Trimming cost V 5 bases and J 0 bases; bases outside gene matches: 14. Here immunoSEQ multiplex PCR was the method, and the copy in TCRdb shows in-frame clones only, minus some. The sample contains some 210,000 clones, roughly 91% of which appear only once. These data belong to a study of cytomegalovirus exposure and HLA in healthy donors. Study details: The 650 to 850 first-cohort repertoires and the approximately 130 validation repertoires shared the same platform, a later analysis reported.

The V call is TRBV5-1, the J call TRBJ2-7; 10 bases agree with TRBD2. Sequencing was performed on PBMCs. The receptor was isolated from a woman aged 18-29 years in good health and CMV-seropositive. CDR3 sequence reads: CASRKGLANLKISYEQYF. The CDR3 nucleotides are TGCGCCAGCAGGAAGGGACTAGCGAACCTAAAAATCTCCTACGAGCAGTACTTC.